The clone carrying this TCR beta chain was recorded at least ten times. The target antigen is unknown. The library was built from about 370 ng RNA with molecular barcoded adaptors for alpha/delta and beta/gamma chains. TCRdb re-derived calls from the reads in MiXCR, one entry per CDR3 protein. The data hold some 140,000 distinct CDR3 sequences, with about 13% observed a single time. The sample comes from a study of read filtering for tumor transcriptome and immune sequencing. Whole-study context: Among patients, 17 to 20 were male and about 15 female, aged roughly 40 to 90 (mean around 61). General observations from the study: IR-seq captured clonotypes deeper and more reliably than RNA-seq. About four fifths of IR-seq clonotypes had a single read, yet these held 3% to 4% of reads.

V was pared by 5 bases and J by 2 bases, with 14 bases between. Germline V gives CDR1 SGHRS, CDR2 YFSETQ. The CDR3 is 14 residues long. Every patient had bone marrow sampled while the disease was active. The origin of this receptor is a donor at least 40 years old with multiple myeloma. The sequenced sample consisted of a population of CD138-negative cells sorted from bone marrow. The gene calls are TRBV5-1 and TRBJ2-7; D not resolved. In DNA form, the CDR3 reads TGCGCCAGCAGGCGGTGGACGGAGACCTACGAGCAGTACTTC. Protein: CASRRWTETYEQYF.